The 18 T cell receptor beta chains below come from one sample, sequenced in a study of cytomegalovirus exposure and HLA in healthy donors. The PCR ran on 60 Vbeta and 13 Jbeta primers. Some clones are missing from TCRdb's copy, which holds only in-frame ones; the method was immunoSEQ multiplex PCR. The data hold 150,000 to 200,000 clones, with 75% to 80% observed a single time. Sequenced material: PBMCs. The receptor source for this set is a man between 40 and 49 years old in good health and CMV-seropositive.

The V and J genes are TRBV2 and TRBJ2-2, with D possibly TRBD1 on 8 matching bases. In germline, CDR1 is SNHLY, CDR2 FYNNEI. The V gene lost 2 bases and the J gene lost 5 bases, with 24 bases spanning the gap. CDR3 length equals 19 residues. CDR3 residues: CASSENVPGQGGWTGELFF. In nucleotides, the CDR3 is TGTGCCAGCAGTGAAAACGTTCCTGGACAGGGAGGGTGGACCGGGGAGCTGTTTTTT.

The rearrangement uses TRBV18 and TRBJ1-1, with D tentatively TRBD1 (5 bases). The CDR3 is made up of 15 amino acids. The ends were cut back, 2 bases at V and 6 bases at J, with 16 bases in the middle. Germline V CDR1 and CDR2: KGHSH, LQKENI. This chain's CDR3 is CASSPGAGFVSEAFF. For the CDR3, the DNA is TGTGCCAGCTCACCAGGGGCAGGGTTTGTCTCTGAAGCTTTCTTT.

This sequence joins TRBV19 and TRBJ2-7; tentative D call: TRBD1 (6 bases). Trimming cost V 6 bases and J 2 bases, with 26 bases left between them. CDR3 length equals 18 residues. Germline V gene data show CDR1 as LNHDA and CDR2 as SQIVND (reference sequence). The CDR3 is CASRPSLLPGQKTYEQYF. Here the CDR3 DNA reads TGTGCCAGTAGGCCCTCCCTCCTACCCGGACAGAAAACCTACGAGCAGTACTTC.

The chain uses TRBV5-6 and TRBJ1-5, with 10 bases matching TRBD1. This CDR3 is built from 17 residues. Per germline, CDR1 SGHDT and CDR2 YYEEEE. With V trimmed by 3 bases and J by 4 bases, 10 bases remained unmatched. The CDR3 loop reads CASSSLNRDRGNQPQHF. The CDR3 DNA is TGTGCCAGCAGCTCCTTAAACCGGGACAGGGGAAATCAGCCCCAGCATTTT.

The rearrangement links TRBV19 to TRBJ2-4, with TRBD1 identical over 9 bases. The CDR3 totals 15 residues. The V gene's germline CDR1 is LNHDA and CDR2 SQIVND (reference sequence). J lost 1 base, V lost 6 bases, and 4 bases had no gene match. The CDR3: CASSLDRGAKNIQYF. DNA for the CDR3: TGTGCCAGTAGCCTCGACAGGGGGGCCAAAAACATTCAGTACTTC.

V and J are TRBV6-5 and TRBJ1-5; 7 nucleotides align to TRBD1. Germline V gene lookup returns CDR1 MNHEY and CDR2 SVGAGI. CDR3 length: 14 amino acids. V was pared by 2 bases and J by 7 bases, with 5 bases of the junction left unmatched. The CDR3 DNA reads as TGTGCCAGCAGTTACGCAGGGGGAGGACAGCCCCAGCATTTT. Amino acids: CASSYAGGGQPQHF.

The CDR3 coding sequence is TGTGCCAGAGCCGAACAGGGGGCTGGAGATACGCAGTATTTT. Amino acids: CARAEQGAGDTQYF. V is TRBV2 and J is TRBJ2-3; TRBD1 aligns across 9 bases. With 9 bases clipped from V and 5 bases from J, the junction kept 9 bases outside the gene matches. CDR3 size: 14 residues. Germline CDR1 and CDR2: SNHLY and FYNNEI.

The chain recombines TRBV30 with TRBJ1-3, with 7 nucleotides matching TRBD1. J was trimmed by 4 bases and V by 1 base; bases with no gene match: 7. CDR1 is GTSNPN and CDR2 is SVGIG in the germline V gene (reference sequence). CDR3 length: 15 amino acids. CDR3 in DNA: TGTGCCTGGAGTGGTTTACAGGGGATGGGAAACACCATATATTTT. Translating it yields CAWSGLQGMGNTIYF.

The chain recombines TRBV5-8 with TRBJ1-1, with 8 positions matching TRBD1. The CDR3 length is 14 residues. J gave up 1 base and V 4 bases, and 3 bases lay outside the gene matches. Germline CDR1 SGHTS, CDR2 YDEGEE. The CDR3 reads CASSNGQGNTEAFF. The CDR3 nucleotides are TGTGCCAGCAGCAACGGACAGGGGAACACTGAAGCTTTCTTT.

This rearrangement joins TRBV2 to TRBJ1-1, with D maybe TRBD1 (6 bases). Looked up from germline, CDR1 is SNHLY and CDR2 is FYNNEI. V gave up 7 bases and J gave up 5 bases, with 14 bases separating them. This CDR3 has 13 residues. For the CDR3, the DNA is TGTGCCAGCACCCGGGGGGCGAGGACTGAAGCTTTCTTT. Amino acid sequence: CASTRGARTEAFF. The full variable domain, its missing parts supplied by reference TRBV2 and TRBJ1-1, is EPEVTQTPSHQVTQMGQEVILRCVPISNHLYFYWYRQILGQKVEFLVSFYNNEISEKSEIFDDQFSVERPDGSNFTLKIRSTKLEDSAMYFCASTRGARTEAFFGQGTRLTVV.

This clone has more than one count but fewer than ten. As DNA, the CDR3 is TGTGCCAGCAGCCCCTGGGGCAGCTTGAACACCGGGGAGCTGTTTTTT. This sequence encodes CASSPWGSLNTGELFF. V and J are TRBV5-4 and TRBJ2-2; D is perhaps TRBD1 (5 bases). Germline V gene sequence: CDR1 SGHNT, CDR2 YYREEE (reference sequence). Trimming removed 4 bases from V and 1 base from J, with 14 bases in between. This CDR3 has 16 residues.

The CDR3 DNA reads as TGTGCCAGCAGGGCCGGCGGGGGCGCAGAGACCCAGTACTTC. It is translated as CASRAGGGAETQYF. The rearrangement links TRBV6-5 to TRBJ2-5; D might be TRBD2 (7 bases). Trimming shortened V by 6 bases and J by 4 bases, and 15 bases separated the two germline ends. The CDR3 runs 14 residues. Looked up from germline, CDR1 is MNHEY and CDR2 is SVGAGI.

This chain connects TRBV7-2 to TRBJ2-7, with 9 bases aligning to TRBD2. Germline V CDR1 and CDR2: SGHTA, FQGNSA. The length of the CDR3 is 16 residues. V lost 1 base to trimming and J lost 4 bases; unmatched junction nucleotides: 8. The chain's CDR3 is CASSLGEGLASYEQYF. CDR3 bases: TGTGCCAGCAGCTTAGGTGAGGGACTAGCTTCTTACGAGCAGTACTTC.

The gene calls are TRBV2 and TRBJ1-5, with TRBD1 matching over 9 bases. Looked up from germline, CDR1 is SNHLY and CDR2 is FYNNEI. CDR3 length: 15 residues. Unmatched junction bases numbered 7, after V lost 7 bases and J lost 3 bases. The CDR3 nucleotides are TGTGCCAGCAAACCGGGACAGGGTTTCAATCAGCCCCAGCATTTT. This encodes CASKPGQGFNQPQHF.

The chain employs TRBV11-3 and TRBJ2-1; D gene unclear. Germline assignment: CDR1 SGHNT and CDR2 YENEEA. The CDR3 spans 12 residues. The V gene lost 4 bases and the J gene lost 9 bases, with 10 bases spanning the gap. CDR3 in DNA: TGTGCCAGCAGCTCTACAGCCCGTGAGCAGTTCTTC. Translation: CASSSTAREQFF.

Only one count was recorded for this clone. The chain joins TRBV28 to TRBJ1-4; 12 bases fit TRBD1. CDR1 and CDR2 from the germline V gene are MDHEN and SYDVKM. Unmatched junction bases numbered 2, after V lost 2 bases and J lost 7 bases. The CDR3 contains 15 residues. The CDR3 DNA reads as TGTGCCAGCAGTTTAACGGGACAGGGGGCTGAAAAACTGTTTTTT. Encoded protein: CASSLTGQGAEKLFF.

The chain has TRBV19 and TRBJ2-3; 8 bases match TRBD1. The ends lost 9 bases at V and 0 bases at J; junction bases unmatched: 5. Germline CDR1 reads LNHDA; CDR2 reads SQIVND (reference sequence). The CDR3 length is 14 residues. CDR3 loop: CASRTGPSTDTQYF. In DNA form, the CDR3 reads TGTGCCAGCCGGACAGGGCCTAGCACAGATACGCAGTATTTT.

The chain links TRBV5-1 to TRBJ2-1; D may be TRBD1 (6 bases). Trimming took off 3 bases at V and 5 bases at J, with 15 bases between the two ends. The germline V gene encodes CDR1 SGHRS and CDR2 YFSETQ. This CDR3 region has 15 residues. CDR3 loop: CASSSLQGYDNEQFF. DNA of the CDR3: TGCGCCAGCAGCTCTTTACAGGGCTACGACAATGAGCAGTTCTTC.